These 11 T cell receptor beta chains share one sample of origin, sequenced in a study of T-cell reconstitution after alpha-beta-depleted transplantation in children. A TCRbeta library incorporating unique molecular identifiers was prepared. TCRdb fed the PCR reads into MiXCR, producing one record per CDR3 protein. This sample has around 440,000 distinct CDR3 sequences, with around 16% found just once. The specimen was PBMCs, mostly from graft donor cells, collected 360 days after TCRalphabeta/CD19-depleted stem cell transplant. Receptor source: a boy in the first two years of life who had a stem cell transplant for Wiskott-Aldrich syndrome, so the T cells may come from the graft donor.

The CDR3 reads CASSPPLASGLKETQYF. The CDR3 DNA follows: TGTGCCAGCTCACCGCCATTGGCTAGCGGGCTGAAAGAGACCCAGTACTTC. V gene TRBV18 combines with J gene TRBJ2-5; 8 bases are shared with TRBD2. CDR1 is KGHSH and CDR2 is LQKENI in the germline V gene. Unmatched junction bases numbered 12, after V lost 3 bases and J lost 3 bases. The CDR3 is made up of 17 amino acids. Drawing the rest from reference TRBV18 and TRBJ2-5, the complete variable domain is NAGVMQNPRHLVRRRGQEARLRCSPMKGHSHVYWYRQLPEEGLKFMVYLQKENIIDESGMPKERFSAEFPKEGPSILRIQQVVRGDSAAYFCASSPPLASGLKETQYFGPGTRLLVL.

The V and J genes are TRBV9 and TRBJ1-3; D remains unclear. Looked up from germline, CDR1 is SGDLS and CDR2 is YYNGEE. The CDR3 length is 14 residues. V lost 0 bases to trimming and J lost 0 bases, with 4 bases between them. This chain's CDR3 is CASSVDISGNTIYF. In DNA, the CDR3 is TGTGCCAGCAGCGTAGACATCTCTGGAAACACCATATATTTT.

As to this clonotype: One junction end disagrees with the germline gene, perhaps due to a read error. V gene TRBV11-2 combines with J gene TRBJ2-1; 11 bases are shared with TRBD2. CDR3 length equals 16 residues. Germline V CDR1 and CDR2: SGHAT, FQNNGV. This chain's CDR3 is CGSSRPSGGFGNEQFF. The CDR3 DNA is TGTGGCAGCAGCCGCCCTAGCGGGGGGTTTGGGAATGAGCAGTTCTTC.

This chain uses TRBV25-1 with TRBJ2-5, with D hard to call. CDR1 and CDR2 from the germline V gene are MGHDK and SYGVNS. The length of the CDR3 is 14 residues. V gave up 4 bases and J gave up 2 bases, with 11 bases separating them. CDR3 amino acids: CASSVLGRQETQYF. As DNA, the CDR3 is TGTGCCAGCAGTGTATTGGGCAGGCAAGAGACCCAGTACTTC.

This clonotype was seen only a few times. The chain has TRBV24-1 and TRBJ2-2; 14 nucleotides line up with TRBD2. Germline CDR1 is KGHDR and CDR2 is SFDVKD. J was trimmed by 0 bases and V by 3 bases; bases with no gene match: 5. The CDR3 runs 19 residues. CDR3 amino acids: CATSDAGLAGGANTGELFF. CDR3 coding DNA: TGTGCCACCAGTGATGCCGGACTAGCGGGAGGTGCGAACACCGGGGAGCTGTTTTTT.

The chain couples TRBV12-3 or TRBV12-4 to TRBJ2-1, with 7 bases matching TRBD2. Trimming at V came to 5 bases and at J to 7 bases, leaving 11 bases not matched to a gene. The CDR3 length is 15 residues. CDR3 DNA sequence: TGTGCCAGCAGTCTTTCCGGGAGGAACGTTAATGAGCAGTTCTTC. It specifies CASSLSGRNVNEQFF.

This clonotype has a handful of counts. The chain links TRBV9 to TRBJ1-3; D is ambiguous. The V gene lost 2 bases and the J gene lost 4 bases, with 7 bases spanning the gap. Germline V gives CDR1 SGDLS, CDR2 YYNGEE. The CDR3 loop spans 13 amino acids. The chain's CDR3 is CASSVQSGNTIYF. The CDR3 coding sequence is TGTGCCAGCAGCGTCCAATCGGGAAACACCATATATTTT.

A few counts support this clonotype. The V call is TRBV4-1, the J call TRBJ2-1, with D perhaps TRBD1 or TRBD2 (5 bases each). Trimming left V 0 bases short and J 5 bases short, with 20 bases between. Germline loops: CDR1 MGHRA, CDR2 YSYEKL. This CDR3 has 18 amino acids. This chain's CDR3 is CASSQDQWKGEGHNEQFF. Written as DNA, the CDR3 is TGCGCCAGCAGCCAAGATCAGTGGAAGGGTGAGGGGCACAATGAGCAGTTCTTC.

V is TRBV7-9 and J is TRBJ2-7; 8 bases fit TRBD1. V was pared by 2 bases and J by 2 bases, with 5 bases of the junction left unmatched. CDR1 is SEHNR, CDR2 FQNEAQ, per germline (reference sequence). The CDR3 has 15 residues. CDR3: CASSLRDRGPYEQYF. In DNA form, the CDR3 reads TGTGCCAGCAGCTTACGAGACAGGGGCCCCTACGAGCAGTACTTC.

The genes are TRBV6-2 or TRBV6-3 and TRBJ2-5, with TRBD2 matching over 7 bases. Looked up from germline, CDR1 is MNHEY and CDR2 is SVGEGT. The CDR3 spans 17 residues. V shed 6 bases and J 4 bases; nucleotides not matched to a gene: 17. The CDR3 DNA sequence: TGTGCCAGCAGCTCGCCCCTCAGCGGGGATGGAGGAGAGACCCAGTACTTC. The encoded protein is CASSSPLSGDGGETQYF.

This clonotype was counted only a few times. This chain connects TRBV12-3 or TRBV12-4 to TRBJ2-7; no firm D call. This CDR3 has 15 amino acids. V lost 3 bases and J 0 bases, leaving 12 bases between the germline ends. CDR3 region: CASSFGSTLSYEQYF. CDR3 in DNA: TGTGCCAGCAGTTTTGGTTCCACCCTCTCCTACGAGCAGTACTTC.